These 8 T cell receptor beta chains share one sample of origin, sequenced in a study of T cells in Graves' hyperthyroidism and ophthalmopathy. What was amplified from RNA transcripts were TCR beta CDR3 regions. During a first-round RT-PCR of the TCR CDR3, the HTBI primer set was used. TCRdb itself ran the multiplex PCR reads through MiXCR, one entry per CDR3 protein. The sample lists hundreds of thousands of distinct CDR3 sequences, 30% to 40% seen once, with roughly 30% in the top ten. The sequenced sample consisted of blood. The receptors were gathered from a middle-aged woman with Graves' hyperthyroidism.

The chain combines TRBV5-8 with TRBJ1-4, with D possibly matching TRBD1 (5 bases). The germline CDR1 and CDR2 sequences are SGHTS and YDEGEE. CDR3 length: 14 amino acids. Deletions cut 2 bases from V and 5 bases from J, with 10 bases between. The CDR3 spells CASSFWGLNEKLFF. The CDR3 DNA sequence: TGTGCCAGCAGCTTTTGGGGCCTAAATGAAAAACTGTTTTTT.

This clonotype came up a few times. The chain has TRBV12-3 or TRBV12-4 and TRBJ2-5; D is uncertain. Trimming cost V 6 bases and J 5 bases, with 16 bases left between them. The length of the CDR3 is 14 residues. CDR3 coding DNA: TGTGCCAGCAGCCCCTTAAGGCCAGAGGAGACCCAGTACTTC. As protein: CASSPLRPEETQYF.

At least ten counts were recorded for this clonotype. CDR3 in DNA: TGTGCCAGCAGCTTTGCCCGGACCTTAGAAGAGACCCAGTACTTC. This codes for CASSFARTLEETQYF. The V and J genes are TRBV7-9 and TRBJ2-5; D ambiguous. Germline assignment: CDR1 SEHNR and CDR2 FQNEAQ (reference sequence). Trimming pared 3 bases from V and 3 bases from J, leaving 14 bases between. The CDR3 has 15 residues.

This clonotype was observed a handful of times. The chain couples TRBV7-6 to TRBJ2-5, with D perhaps TRBD2 (6 bases). V was trimmed by 6 bases and J by 2 bases, leaving 16 bases between them. Germline lookup yields CDR1 SGHVS and CDR2 FNYEAQ. This CDR3 comprises 15 residues. The CDR3 spells CASRGGRLQQETQYF. DNA of the CDR3: TGTGCCAGCAGGGGGGGTCGGCTCCAACAAGAGACCCAGTACTTC.

This clonotype was counted between two and nine times. The chain links TRBV9 to TRBJ1-2, with D hard to call. Germline loops: CDR1 SGDLS, CDR2 YYNGEE. This CDR3 region has 17 residues. The V end lost 0 bases, the J end lost 0 bases, and 15 bases lay between the germline ends. Here the CDR3 DNA reads TGTGCCAGCAGCGTAGATCTGACTGGGGAAGCTAACTATGGCTACACCTTC. Protein: CASSVDLTGEANYGYTF. Filled out from reference TRBV9 and TRBJ1-2, the complete variable domain reads DSGVTQTPKHLITATGQRVTLRCSPRSGDLSVYWYQQSLDQGLQFLIQYYNGEERAKGNILERFSAQQFPDLHSELNLSSLELGDSALYFCASSVDLTGEANYGYTFGSGTRLTVV.

This clonotype has ten or more counts. The rearrangement uses TRBV7-8 and TRBJ1-1; possibly TRBD1 for D (5 bases). V was shortened by 3 bases and J by 11 bases, with 13 bases between the two germline ends. Germline CDR1 is SGHVS and CDR2 is FQNEAQ. This CDR3 is 12 amino acids long. The CDR3 spells CASSFSGGEAFF. The CDR3 region has the DNA TGTGCCAGCAGCTTCAGCGGGGGTGAGGCTTTCTTT.

J is TRBJ1-5 and V is TRBV10-3; D uncertain. Germline V gene lookup returns CDR1 ENHRY and CDR2 SYGVKD. Deletions cut 5 bases from V and 9 bases from J, with 14 bases between. This CDR3 spans 13 amino acids. The CDR3 sequence: CAISPFVGGPQHF. The CDR3 nucleotides read TGTGCCATCAGTCCATTCGTGGGCGGGCCCCAGCATTTT.

This clonotype appeared a few times. V usage is TRBV4-3 and J usage is TRBJ2-2; 12 bases match TRBD2. This CDR3 comprises 18 residues. CDR1 and CDR2 from the germline V gene are LGHNA and YSLEER. With 0 bases clipped from V and 7 bases from J, the junction kept 9 bases outside the gene matches. In DNA, the CDR3 is TGCGCCAGCAGCCAAGATCCCGGACTAGCGGGAACGGTCGGGGAGCTGTTTTTT. Translation gives CASSQDPGLAGTVGELFF.